Listed below are T cell receptor beta chains from one sample, sequenced in a study of T cell responses to AZD1222 COVID-19 vaccine. Using immunoSEQ multiplex PCR, the repertoire was profiled, and TCRdb retains in-frame clones only, with some absent. The table includes 150,000 or so clones, about 86% detected once. This specimen consisted of peripheral blood, obtained on day 0 of MenACWY control vaccination. The receptors here all came from an adult in good health. Both conserved end residues are trimmed from each CDR3. Clone size appears in some rows only: once, few, many, or a class for an expanded clone.

v_gene	len	abundance	j_gene	CDR3aa
TRBV5-4	13	-	TRBJ2-7	ASSLAGQGEYEQY
TRBV2	16	-	TRBJ2-2	ASSRDRGPAGRTGELF
TRBV9	12	-	TRBJ1-5	ASSVGVLDQPQH
TRBV28	14	-	TRBJ1-4	ATTGQGGTTNEKLF
TRBV30	10	few	TRBJ2-7	AWSGTSYEQY
TRBV6-6	11	-	TRBJ1-2	ASTPGGYYGYT
TRBV19	12	-	TRBJ1-4	ASSIASGSEKLF
TRBV27	13	-	TRBJ1-2	ASTLKGGWIYGYT
TRBV7-9	10	-	TRBJ1-6	ASSLVGQILH
TRBV19	7	-	TRBJ1-2	ASSEGYT
TRBV5-1	13	few	TRBJ1-6	ASSLDGRVGSPLH
TRBV7-3	14	-	TRBJ2-1	ASSIQGGGAYNEQF
TRBV4-1	16	-	TRBJ2-2	ASSPFAGGGAYTGELF
TRBV14	11	-	TRBJ1-2	ASSPGMGYGYT
TRBV5-1	11	-	TRBJ1-1	ASSLRGATEAF
TRBV7-8	12	-	TRBJ1-2	ASSLGGKNYGYT
TRBV5-1	11	once	TRBJ2-1	ASSGRGYNEQF
TRBV11-3	13	-	TRBJ1-1	ASSPGQGAHTEAF
TRBV6-6	14	-	TRBJ1-1	ASSIGQGMEFVRAF
TRBV7-8	13	-	TRBJ1-2	ASSNSRGPPRGYT
TRBV19	12	-	TRBJ1-1	ASSIGGSYTEAF
TRBV4-1	10	-	TRBJ1-1	ASSQLNTEAF
TRBV4-3	13	-	TRBJ2-3	ASSQDPTSTDTQY
TRBV24-1	13	-	TRBJ1-3	ATSETGSSGNTIY
TRBV7-3	13	-	TRBJ2-3	ASGAGTRGTDTQY
TRBV30	11	-	TRBJ1-6	AWRGTRNSPLH
TRBV5-1	9	-	TRBJ2-3	ASMGVVTQY
TRBV19	13	-	TRBJ1-2	ASSTGTDRNYGYT
TRBV19	15	once	TRBJ1-1	ASSIVAAGGMNTEAF
TRBV12-3/TRBV12-4	10	-	TRBJ1-2	ASSTGIGGYT
TRBV7-2	13	-	TRBJ2-1	ASSSLAGTYNEQF
TRBV7-3	11	-	TRBJ2-1	ASSLGLAGEQF